This TCR beta chain was documented in a study of metastatic and nonmetastatic thyroid tumors. Study in general: The comparison covered peripheral blood and tumor or nodule tissue in malignant and benign thyroid patients. Study observations and caveats: In blood and tumor, TCR beta diversity was reportedly significantly higher in malignant thyroid tumors than in benign nodules.

Per the original methods: Building a distant-metastasis classifier for papillary thyroid cancer drew on CDR3 differences across clinicopathological groups. Via MiXCR, TCRdb re-called the PCR reads. The V and J calls reflect TCRdb's pipeline rather than the authors' work. The sample shows more than 20,000 clones, roughly 20% of them seen only once. Trimming stripped 4 bases from V and 2 bases from J, with 3 bases between. The CDR3 is made up of 12 amino acids. The germline V gene has CDR1 LNHDA and CDR2 SQIVND (reference sequence). This clone ranks as medium-sized. Its matching antigen is unknown. All patients were untreated before thyroid surgery.

The material sequenced was blood. This receptor was identified in a female donor with papillary thyroid cancer or a benign thyroid nodule (not recorded which). Some clones in this sample may be carry-over from other donors' samples. The chain has TRBV19 and TRBJ1-5; no clear D. CDR3 in amino acids: CASSNGNQPQHF. The DNA of the CDR3 is TGTGCCAGTAGTAATGGCAATCAGCCCCAGCATTTT.